This TCR beta chain was found in a study of T cells expressing NK-cell markers (dated by TCRdb to the early 2020s). Study-wide context: Three sorted T-cell subsets (CD3+CD56+NKG2C+, CD3+CD56+NKG2C- and CD3+CD56-NKG2C+) from fewer than 10 donors had their TCR beta-chain repertoires profiled. Of the eight sequenced donors, seven were found to be HCMV-seropositive and one was found to be HCMV-seronegative. Sequencing of the libraries produced 2 x 150 bp reads on Illumina HiSeq 2000/2500, MiSeq or NextSeq. All eight donors whose samples were sequenced were randomly selected healthy volunteers, three of them men and five women.

Points on this clonotype: It lacks a known antigen.

The investigation overall reported the following: Whether the expanded NKG2C-expressing T cell clones were specific for HCMV antigens was left unclear. In over five donors, the dominant CD3+CD56+NKG2C+ clonotypes were found to rank among the top 10 CD8+ clonotypes and to make up about 1.0-7.0% of CD8+ T cells. Those dominant clonotypes were again the most abundant among CD3+CD56-NKG2C+ cells in a handful of donors, at roughly 25-60.1%.

From its cysteine to its phenylalanine, the CDR3 spans 14 amino acids. No DNA is listed. CDR1 and CDR2 are read off the germline V gene as KGHSH and LQKENI. HCMV-specific IgG was detected in serum with a commercial ELISA kit to determine HCMV serostatus. Peripheral blood mononuclear cells were isolated from blood by Ficoll density gradient centrifugation. The listed sequencing device is Illumina HiSeq 2000. 5'RACE template switching, by which a universal primer site and unique molecular identifiers were added, was used to make TCR beta cDNA libraries. cDNA synthesis was primed from the TCR beta constant segment and was followed by two successive PCR amplification steps. For the original study's pipeline: MIGEC handled demultiplexing of the reads and grouping by UMI, while MiTCR was used to assemble and quantify clonotypes. Only TCR cDNA sequences supported by at least two reads were kept to exclude erroneous sequences. Downstream repertoire analysis used the tcR package, and clonotypes were matched across fractions by CDR3 nucleotide sequence plus V segment. VDJmatch was used to annotate antigen specificity against VDJdb, with one amino acid substitution allowed in CDR3. TCRdb reprocessed the reads and lists each CDR3 protein sequence as a single entry, with no DNA. These V and J calls originate from TCRdb's pipeline instead of the authors' own analysis. Per the sample table, the count is about 410,000 distinct CDR3 sequences. Of the sample, about 10% is held by the ten largest clones.

The specimen sequenced was blood T cells: a sorted CD56 or NKG2C T cell subset, CD4+ or CD8+ T cells, or bulk PBMC T cells (not recorded which). This chain is built from TRBV18 and TRBJ2-7. This receptor was obtained from a woman aged 50 to 60 in good health. Donor details come from another sample of the same person, matched by shared clones. The CDR3 sequence is CASSGDRSSYEQYF.